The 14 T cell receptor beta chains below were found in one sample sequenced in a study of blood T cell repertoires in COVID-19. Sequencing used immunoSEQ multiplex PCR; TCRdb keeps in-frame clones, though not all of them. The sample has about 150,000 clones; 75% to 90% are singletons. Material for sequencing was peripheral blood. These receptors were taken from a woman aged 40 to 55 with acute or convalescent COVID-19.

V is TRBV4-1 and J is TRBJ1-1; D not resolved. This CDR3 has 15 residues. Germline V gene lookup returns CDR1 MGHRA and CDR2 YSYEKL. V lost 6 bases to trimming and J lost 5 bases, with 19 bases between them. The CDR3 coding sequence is TGCGCCAGCAGTCCCATAAATCTCGGAGGGACTGAAGCTTTCTTT. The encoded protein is CASSPINLGGTEAFF.

The chain's CDR3 is CASKQTVPSGNTIYF. The CDR3 bases are TGTGCCAGCAAACAGACAGTCCCCTCTGGAAACACCATATATTTT. The chain has TRBV2 and TRBJ1-3, with a possible D match to TRBD1 (5 bases). V was cut by 7 bases and J by 0 bases, with 13 bases left in between. The V gene's germline CDR1 is SNHLY and CDR2 FYNNEI. The CDR3 is 15 amino acids.

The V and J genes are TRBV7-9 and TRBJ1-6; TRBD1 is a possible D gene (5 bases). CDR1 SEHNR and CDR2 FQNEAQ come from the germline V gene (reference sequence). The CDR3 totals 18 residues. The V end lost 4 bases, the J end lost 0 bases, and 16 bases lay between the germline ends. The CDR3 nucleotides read TGTGCCAGCAGCTCACCGGGGGGGACGAGCTCCTATAATTCACCCCTCCACTTT. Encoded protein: CASSSPGGTSSYNSPLHF.

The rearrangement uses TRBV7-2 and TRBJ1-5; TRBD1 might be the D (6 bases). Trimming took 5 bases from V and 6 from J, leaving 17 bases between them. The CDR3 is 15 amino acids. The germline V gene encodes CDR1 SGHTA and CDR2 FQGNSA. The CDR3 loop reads CASSHLAGAGQPQHF. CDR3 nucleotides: TGTGCCAGCAGCCACCTCGCGGGGGCCGGTCAGCCCCAGCATTTT.

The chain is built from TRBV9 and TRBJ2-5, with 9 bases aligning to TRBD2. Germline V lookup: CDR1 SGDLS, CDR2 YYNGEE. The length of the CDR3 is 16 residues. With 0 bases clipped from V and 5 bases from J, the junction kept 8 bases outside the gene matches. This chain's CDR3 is CASSVAGTSFRETQYF. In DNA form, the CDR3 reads TGTGCCAGCAGCGTAGCCGGGACTAGCTTTCGGGAGACCCAGTACTTC.

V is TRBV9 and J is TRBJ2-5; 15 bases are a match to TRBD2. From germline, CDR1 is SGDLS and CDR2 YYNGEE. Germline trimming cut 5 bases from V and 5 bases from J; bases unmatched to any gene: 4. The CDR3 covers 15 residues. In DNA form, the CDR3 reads TGTGCCAGCAGTGAAGGACTAGCGGGAGGGGAGACCCAGTACTTC. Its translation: CASSEGLAGGETQYF.

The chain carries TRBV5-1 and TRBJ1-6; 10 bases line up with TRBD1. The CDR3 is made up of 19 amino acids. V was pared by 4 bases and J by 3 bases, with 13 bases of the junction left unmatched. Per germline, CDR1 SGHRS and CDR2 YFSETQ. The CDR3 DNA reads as TGCGCCAGCAGCCTGACAGGGGGCTCAGGATCGGGCTATAATTCACCCCTCCACTTT. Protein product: CASSLTGGSGSGYNSPLHF. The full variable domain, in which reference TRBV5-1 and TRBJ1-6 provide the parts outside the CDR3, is KAGVTQTPRYLIKTRGQQVTLSCSPISGHRSVSWYQQTPGQGLQFLFEYFSETQRNKGNFPGRFSGRQFSNSRSEMNVSTLELGDSALYLCASSLTGGSGSGYNSPLHFGNGTRLTVT.

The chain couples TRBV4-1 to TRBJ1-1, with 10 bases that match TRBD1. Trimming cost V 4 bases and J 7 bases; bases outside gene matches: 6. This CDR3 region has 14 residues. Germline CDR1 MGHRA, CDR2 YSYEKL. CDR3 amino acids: CASSPRQGAGEAFF. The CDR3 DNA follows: TGCGCCAGCAGCCCCCGACAGGGGGCTGGTGAAGCTTTCTTT.

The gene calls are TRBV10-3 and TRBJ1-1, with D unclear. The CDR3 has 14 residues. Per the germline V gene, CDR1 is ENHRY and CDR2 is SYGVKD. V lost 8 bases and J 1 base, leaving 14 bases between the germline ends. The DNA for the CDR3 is TGTGCCATCTCTCGAGGGCCGGGGAACACTGAAGCTTTCTTT. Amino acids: CAISRGPGNTEAFF.

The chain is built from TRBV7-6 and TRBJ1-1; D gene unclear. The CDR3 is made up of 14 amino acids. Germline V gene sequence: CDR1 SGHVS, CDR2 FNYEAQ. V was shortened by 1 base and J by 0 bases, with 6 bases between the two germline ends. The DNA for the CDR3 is TGTGCCAGCAGCTTAGGTTTCATGAACACTGAAGCTTTCTTT. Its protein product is CASSLGFMNTEAFF.

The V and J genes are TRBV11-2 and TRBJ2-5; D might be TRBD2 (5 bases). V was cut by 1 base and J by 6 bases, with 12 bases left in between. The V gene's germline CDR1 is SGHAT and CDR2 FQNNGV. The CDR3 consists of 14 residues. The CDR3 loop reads CASSLGELRKTQYF. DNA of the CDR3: TGTGCCAGCAGCTTAGGGGAGCTCCGAAAGACCCAGTACTTC.

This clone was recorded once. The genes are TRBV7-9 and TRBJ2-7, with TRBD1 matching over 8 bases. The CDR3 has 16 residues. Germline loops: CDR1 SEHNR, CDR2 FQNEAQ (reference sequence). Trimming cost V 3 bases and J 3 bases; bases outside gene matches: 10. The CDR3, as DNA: TGTGCCAGCAGCTTTATACCCTATGGACAGGGCTACGAGCAGTACTTC. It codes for CASSFIPYGQGYEQYF.

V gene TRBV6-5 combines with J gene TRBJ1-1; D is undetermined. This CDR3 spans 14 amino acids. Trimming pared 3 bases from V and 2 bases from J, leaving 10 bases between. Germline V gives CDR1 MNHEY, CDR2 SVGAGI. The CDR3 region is CASSYSLSNTEAFF. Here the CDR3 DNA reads TGTGCCAGCAGTTATTCCCTTTCCAACACTGAAGCTTTCTTT.

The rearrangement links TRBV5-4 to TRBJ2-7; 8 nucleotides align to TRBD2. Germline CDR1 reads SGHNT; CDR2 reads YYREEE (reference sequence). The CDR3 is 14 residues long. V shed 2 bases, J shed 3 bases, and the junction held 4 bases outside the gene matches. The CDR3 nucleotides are TGTGCCAGCAGCTTCGACAGCGGGAGCTACGAGCAGTACTTC. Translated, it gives CASSFDSGSYEQYF.